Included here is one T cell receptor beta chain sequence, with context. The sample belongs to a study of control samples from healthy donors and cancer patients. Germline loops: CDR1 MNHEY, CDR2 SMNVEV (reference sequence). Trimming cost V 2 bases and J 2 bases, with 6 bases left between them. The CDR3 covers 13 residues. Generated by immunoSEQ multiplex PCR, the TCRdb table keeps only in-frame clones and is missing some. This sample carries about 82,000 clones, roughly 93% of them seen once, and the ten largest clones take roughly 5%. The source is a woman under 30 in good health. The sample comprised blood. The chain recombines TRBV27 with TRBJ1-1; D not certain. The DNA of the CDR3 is TGTGCCAGCAGTTTAGTAGGAAACACTGAAGCTTTCTTT. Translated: CASSLVGNTEAFF.